The rows below give T cell receptor beta chains drawn from one sample of a study of blood T cell repertoires in COVID-19. The protocol was immunoSEQ multiplex PCR, while the TCRdb copy is restricted to in-frame clones and leaves out a portion. This table holds about 230,000 clones, less than 90% found once. The sequencing sample was made of peripheral blood. These receptors came from a woman in her 70s with active or convalescent COVID-19. CDR3s include the opening cysteine and the closing phenylalanine or tryptophan. The D gene is left open where the match is weak. Not all rows give a size; the values are once, few, many and, for expanded clones, a class.

CDR3	DNA	V	size	J	D
CASSPQGSSYNSPLHF	TGTGCCAGCAGCCCCCAGGGGAGCTCCTATAATTCACCCCTCCACTTT	TRBV7-3	.	TRBJ1-6	.
CASSIRGGFSYEQYF	TGTGCCAGTAGTATTCGCGGGGGATTTTCCTACGAGCAGTACTTC	TRBV19	.	TRBJ2-7	TRBD2
CASSSAGRSIGELFF	TGTGCCAGCAGCTCCGCGGGACGAAGTATCGGGGAGCTGTTTTTT	TRBV5-4	.	TRBJ2-2	.
CASSQDLAGGSEKLFF	TGTGCCAGCAGCCAAGATCTGGCAGGGGGTAGTGAAAAACTGTTTTTT	TRBV4-2	few	TRBJ1-4	TRBD1
CASSLELGFAYEQYF	TGTGCCAGCAGCTTGGAACTAGGATTCGCCTACGAGCAGTACTTC	TRBV7-6	many	TRBJ2-7	.
CASRTAGGLKETQYF	TGTGCCAGCAGAACAGCGGGGGGGCTGAAAGAGACCCAGTACTTC	TRBV6-6	.	TRBJ2-5	TRBD2
CASSIVGGRQPQHF	TGTGCCAGTAGTATAGTCGGGGGGCGTCAGCCCCAGCATTTT	TRBV19	.	TRBJ1-5	.
CASRQAGPGEAFF	TGTGCCAGCAGGCAGGCAGGGCCCGGAGAAGCTTTCTTT	TRBV6-6	.	TRBJ1-1	.
CASSRTGGVNEQFF	TGCGCCAGCAGCCGGACTGGGGGGGTCAATGAGCAGTTCTTC	TRBV5-1	.	TRBJ2-1	TRBD2
CASSLSQGGYTF	TGTGCCAGCAGCCTATCACAGGGGGGCTACACCTTC	TRBV12-3/TRBV12-4	.	TRBJ1-2	TRBD1
CASSIGGAGTGELFF	TGTGCCAGCAGCATCGGGGGGGCCGGCACCGGGGAGCTGTTTTTT	TRBV5-4	.	TRBJ2-2	TRBD2
CASRGNVANTGELFF	TGTGCCAGTAGGGGCAATGTCGCGAACACCGGGGAGCTGTTTTTT	TRBV19	.	TRBJ2-2	.
CASSSDGTSGYNEQFF	TGTGCCAGCAGCTCGGACGGGACTAGCGGTTACAATGAGCAGTTCTTC	TRBV5-5	.	TRBJ2-1	TRBD2
CASSRLLSGNTIYF	TGCGCCAGCAGTCGGTTACTCTCTGGAAACACCATATATTTT	TRBV5-1	.	TRBJ1-3	.
CAISERQGANEQYF	TGTGCCATCAGTGAGCGTCAGGGTGCGAACGAGCAGTACTTC	TRBV10-3	.	TRBJ2-7	.
CASSRTSGGSSDTQYF	TGTGCCAGCTCGCGGACTAGCGGGGGGTCTTCAGATACGCAGTATTTT	TRBV18	.	TRBJ2-3	TRBD2